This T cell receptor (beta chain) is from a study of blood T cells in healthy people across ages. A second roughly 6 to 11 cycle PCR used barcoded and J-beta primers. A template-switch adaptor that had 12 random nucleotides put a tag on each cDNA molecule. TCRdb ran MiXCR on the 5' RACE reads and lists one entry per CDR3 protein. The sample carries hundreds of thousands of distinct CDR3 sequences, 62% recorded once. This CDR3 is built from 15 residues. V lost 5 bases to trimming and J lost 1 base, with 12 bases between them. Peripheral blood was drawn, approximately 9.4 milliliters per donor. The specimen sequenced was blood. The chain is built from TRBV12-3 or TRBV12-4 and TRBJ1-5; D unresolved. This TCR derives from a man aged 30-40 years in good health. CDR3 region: CASSPFRRSNQPQHF. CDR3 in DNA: TGTGCCAGCAGTCCATTTCGTAGGAGCAATCAGCCCCAGCATTTT.